These 20 T cell receptor beta chains were all obtained from the same sample, sequenced in a study of shared T cell receptors in the human thymus. Assay: immunoSEQ multiplex PCR; the TCRdb copy retains only in-frame clones and omits some. The sample lists approximately 660,000 clones; around nine tenths were seen once. The same sample was also studied in work on human thymus T cells.

The sequencing input was thymocytes. These TCRs come from a boy in the first two years of life with a congenital heart defect.

The chain combines TRBV19 with TRBJ1-5; 8 nucleotides agree with TRBD1. The CDR3 runs 18 residues. Per the germline V gene, CDR1 is LNHDA and CDR2 is SQIVND (reference sequence). J gave up 5 bases and V 1 base, and 13 bases lay outside the gene matches. The CDR3 is CASSIGSLGQGWYQPQHF. As DNA, the CDR3 is TGTGCCAGTAGTATAGGGAGCCTCGGACAGGGCTGGTATCAGCCCCAGCATTTT. The full variable domain, rest sourced from reference TRBV19 and TRBJ1-5, is DGGITQSPKYLFRKEGQNVTLSCEQNLNHDAMYWYRQDPGQGLRLIYYSQIVNDFQKGDIAEGYSVSREKKESFPLTVTSAQKNPTAFYLCASSIGSLGQGWYQPQHFGDGTRLSIL.

The chain employs TRBV6-1 and TRBJ2-1; the D is unclear. Germline-derived CDR1 and CDR2 are MNHNS and SASEGT. V was trimmed by 9 bases and J by 6 bases, leaving 15 bases between them. This CDR3 has 13 residues. In nucleotides, the CDR3 is TGTGCCAGTTGCCGGGTTCCCGTCAATGAGCAGTTCTTC. Its translation: CASCRVPVNEQFF.

The chain uses TRBV7-3 and TRBJ1-2; 9 bases line up with TRBD1. Germline-derived CDR1 and CDR2 are SGHTA and FQGTGA. The CDR3 has 15 residues. V shed 2 bases and J 8 bases; nucleotides not matched to a gene: 9. Written as DNA, the CDR3 is TGTGCCAGCAGCTTAGAGGGACAGGGAGGTAGAGGCTACACCTTC. Its protein product is CASSLEGQGGRGYTF. The variable domain in full, with the rest retrieved from reference TRBV7-3 and TRBJ1-2, is GAGVSQTPSNKVTEKGKYVELRCDPISGHTALYWYRQSLGQGPEFLIYFQGTGAADDSGLPNDRFFAVRPEGSVSTLKIQRTERGDSAVYLCASSLEGQGGRGYTFGSGTRLTVV.

V is TRBV10-3 and J is TRBJ2-2; D possibly corresponds to TRBD1 (5 bases). Germline V gives CDR1 ENHRY, CDR2 SYGVKD. The V gene lost 11 bases and the J gene lost 4 bases, with 8 bases spanning the gap. The length of the CDR3 is 11 residues. The CDR3 sequence: CASQGTGELFF. In DNA, the CDR3 is TGTGCCTCCCAGGGCACCGGGGAGCTGTTTTTT.

This chain joins TRBV29-1 and TRBJ1-4; TRBD1 matches at 10 bases. With 5 bases clipped from V and 7 bases from J, the junction kept 4 bases outside the gene matches. CDR1 and CDR2 (germline): SQVTM, ANQGSEA. The CDR3 has 13 residues. In DNA form, the CDR3 reads TGCAGCGTTCCGACAGGGGGCGGTGAAAAACTGTTTTTT. This gives the protein CSVPTGGGEKLFF.

The genes are TRBV6-5 and TRBJ2-7; a possible D gene is TRBD2 (5 bases). V was clipped by 2 bases and J by 2 bases, with 10 bases between them. The germline CDR1 and CDR2 sequences are MNHEY and SVGAGI. The CDR3 totals 14 residues. The CDR3 reads CASSYKDWAYEQYF. The CDR3 DNA reads TGTGCCAGCAGTTACAAGGACTGGGCCTACGAGCAGTACTTC.

The genes are TRBV28 and TRBJ2-7; 9 positions match TRBD1. Germline V CDR1 and CDR2: MDHEN, SYDVKM. The trim removed 8 bases at V and 0 bases at J, leaving 5 bases unmatched. CDR3 length equals 14 residues. CDR3 nucleotides: TGTGCCAGCTTGACAGGGGGTATCTCCTACGAGCAGTACTTC. As protein: CASLTGGISYEQYF.

The chain is built from TRBV4-2 and TRBJ1-2, with 8 nucleotides matching TRBD1. With 0 bases clipped from V and 5 bases from J, the junction kept 5 bases outside the gene matches. The CDR3 sequence is 15 residues long. Per germline, CDR1 LGHNA and CDR2 YNFKEQ. CDR3: CASSQERQGFYGYTF. For the CDR3, the DNA is TGTGCCAGCAGCCAAGAAAGACAGGGGTTTTATGGCTACACCTTC.

The chain has TRBV28 and TRBJ2-7; 14 nucleotides align to TRBD2. V shed 3 bases, J shed 3 bases, and the junction held 7 bases outside the gene matches. Looked up from germline, CDR1 is MDHEN and CDR2 is SYDVKM. The CDR3 consists of 17 residues. Written as DNA, the CDR3 is TGTGCCAGCAGTTTCGGGACTAGCGGGAGCCGATTCTACGAGCAGTACTTC. Its protein product is CASSFGTSGSRFYEQYF.

This chain links TRBV6-5 with TRBJ2-7; 7 bases fit TRBD1. J lost 1 base, V lost 5 bases, and 8 bases had no gene match. This CDR3 contains 15 residues. From germline, CDR1 is MNHEY and CDR2 SVGAGI. CDR3 bases: TGTGCCAGCAGTGCGATCCCGGGACAGTCCTACGAGCAGTACTTC. It specifies CASSAIPGQSYEQYF.

V gene TRBV19 combines with J gene TRBJ2-5; D not certain. Looked up from germline, CDR1 is LNHDA and CDR2 is SQIVND (reference sequence). V was clipped by 5 bases and J by 2 bases, with 6 bases between them. The CDR3 length is 12 residues. Here the CDR3 reads CASSSIQETQYF. Here the CDR3 DNA reads TGTGCCAGTAGTTCTATACAAGAGACCCAGTACTTC.

This chain uses TRBV11-2 with TRBJ2-7; 10 bases match TRBD2. Germline V CDR1 and CDR2: SGHAT, FQNNGV. This CDR3 spans 17 amino acids. The trim removed 6 bases at V and 2 bases at J, leaving 13 bases unmatched. In DNA form, the CDR3 reads TGTGCCAGCAGAAATGGGGCTAGCGGGAGTCCCCCCTACGAGCAGTACTTC. Its protein product is CASRNGASGSPPYEQYF.

This chain connects TRBV2 to TRBJ2-7; D not resolved. V lost 4 bases and J lost 1, with 8 bases in between. The CDR3 has 13 amino acids. CDR1 and CDR2 from the germline V gene are SNHLY and FYNNEI. This CDR3 reads CASSVKRSYEQYF. For the CDR3, the DNA is TGTGCCAGCAGTGTAAAACGGTCCTACGAGCAGTACTTC.

The V and J genes are TRBV4-3 and TRBJ2-3; maybe TRBD2 (5 bases). V was clipped by 0 bases and J by 0 bases, with 13 bases between them. Germline V gene data show CDR1 as LGHNA and CDR2 as YSLEER. The CDR3 runs 17 residues. The CDR3 nucleotides are TGCGCCAGCAGCCAAGAAGGCAGACTATTTAGCACAGATACGCAGTATTTT. Its protein is CASSQEGRLFSTDTQYF.

This clone occurred once. The rearrangement joins TRBV5-6 to TRBJ1-4; D is ambiguous. Trimming left V 1 base short and J 0 bases short, with 10 bases between. Per germline, CDR1 SGHDT and CDR2 YYEEEE. This CDR3 has 16 residues. CDR3 sequence reads: CASSLKPSPTNEKLFF. The CDR3 DNA follows: TGTGCCAGCAGCTTGAAACCAAGCCCAACTAATGAAAAACTGTTTTTT.

The chain employs TRBV5-4 and TRBJ1-4, with TRBD1 identical over 9 bases. This CDR3 region has 13 residues. CDR1 SGHNT and CDR2 YYREEE come from the germline V gene (reference sequence). V gave up 3 bases and J gave up 8 bases; unmatched junction bases: 2. The CDR3 protein is CASSWDREEKLFF. CDR3 coding DNA: TGTGCCAGCAGCTGGGACAGGGAAGAAAAACTGTTTTTT.

V gene TRBV28 combines with J gene TRBJ2-3; tentative D call: TRBD2 (6 bases). V gave up 5 bases and J gave up 6 bases, with 21 bases separating them. The CDR3 contains 16 residues. CDR1 and CDR2 from the germline V gene are MDHEN and SYDVKM. CDR3 region: CASSRSPRLEGDTQYF. The CDR3, as DNA: TGTGCCAGCAGTCGCTCCCCCCGACTAGAAGGGGATACGCAGTATTTT.

V gene TRBV30 combines with J gene TRBJ1-5, with D uncertain. Trimming pared 1 base from V and 7 bases from J, leaving 14 bases between. This CDR3 has 14 residues. Germline V gene data show CDR1 as GTSNPN and CDR2 as SVGIG (reference sequence). The CDR3 DNA is TGTGCCTGGAGTGCATTCGCAGGAGGGCAGCCCCAGCATTTT. Protein product: CAWSAFAGGQPQHF. The full variable domain, completed using reference TRBV30 and TRBJ1-5, is SQTIHQWPATLVQPVGSPLSLECTVEGTSNPNLYWYRQAAGRGLQLLFYSVGIGQISSEVPQNLSASRPQDRQFILSSKKLLLSDSGFYLCAWSAFAGGQPQHFGDGTRLSIL.

The V gene is TRBV29-1, the J gene TRBJ2-2, with D perhaps matching TRBD2 (5 bases). Per the germline V gene, CDR1 is SQVTM and CDR2 is ANQGSEA. With 7 bases removed from V and 3 bases from J, the gap between germline ends came to 12 bases. The CDR3 extends over 13 amino acids. The CDR3 reads CSGTSVHTGELFF. As DNA, the CDR3 is TGCAGCGGCACTAGTGTGCACACCGGGGAGCTGTTTTTT.

The rearrangement uses TRBV6-1 and TRBJ2-7, with D perhaps matching TRBD1 (6 bases). There are 16 residues in the CDR3. Germline V gene data show CDR1 as MNHNS and CDR2 as SASEGT. Deletions cut 3 bases from V and 3 bases from J, with 18 bases between. CDR3 sequence (DNA): TGTGCCAGCAGTGACGAACCCGGGACACTGCTCTACGAGCAGTACTTC. It encodes CASSDEPGTLLYEQYF.